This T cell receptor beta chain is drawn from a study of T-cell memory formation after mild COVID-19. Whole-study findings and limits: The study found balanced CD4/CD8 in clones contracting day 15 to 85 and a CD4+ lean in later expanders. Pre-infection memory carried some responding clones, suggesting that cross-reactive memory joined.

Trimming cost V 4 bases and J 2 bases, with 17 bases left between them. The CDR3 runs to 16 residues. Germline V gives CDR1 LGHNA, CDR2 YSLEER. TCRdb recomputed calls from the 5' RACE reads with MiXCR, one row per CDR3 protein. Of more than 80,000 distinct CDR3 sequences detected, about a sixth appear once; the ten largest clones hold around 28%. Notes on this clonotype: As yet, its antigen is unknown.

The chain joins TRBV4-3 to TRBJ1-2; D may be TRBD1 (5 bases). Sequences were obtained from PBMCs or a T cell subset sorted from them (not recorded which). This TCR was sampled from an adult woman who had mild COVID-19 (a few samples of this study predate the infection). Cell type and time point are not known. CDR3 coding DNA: TGCGCCAGCAGCCCAGTGTGGCAGGGTGGAAACTATGGCTACACCTTC. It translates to CASSPVWQGGNYGYTF.